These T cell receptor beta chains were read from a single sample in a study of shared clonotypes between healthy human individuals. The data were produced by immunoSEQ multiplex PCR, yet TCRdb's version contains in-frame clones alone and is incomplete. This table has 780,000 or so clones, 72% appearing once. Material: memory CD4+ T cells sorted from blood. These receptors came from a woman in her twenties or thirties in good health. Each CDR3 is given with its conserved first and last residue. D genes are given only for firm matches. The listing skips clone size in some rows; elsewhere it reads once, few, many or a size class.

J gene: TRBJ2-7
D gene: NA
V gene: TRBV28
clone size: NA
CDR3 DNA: TGTGCCGTCCTGGGGGCCTACGAGCAGTACTTC
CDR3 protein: CAVLGAYEQYF

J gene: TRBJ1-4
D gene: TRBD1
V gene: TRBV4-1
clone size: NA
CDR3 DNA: TGCGCCAGCAGCCAAGCCCCGTACAGGGGAAATGAAAAACTGTTTTTT
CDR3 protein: CASSQAPYRGNEKLFF

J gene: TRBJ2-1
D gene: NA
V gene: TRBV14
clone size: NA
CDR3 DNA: TGTGCCAGCAGCCAAGATGCTAGAGTGTCCTACAATGAGCAGTTCTTC
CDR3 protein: CASSQDARVSYNEQFF

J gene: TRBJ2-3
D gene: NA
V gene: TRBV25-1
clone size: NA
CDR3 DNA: TGTGCCAGCAGTGAATGGCAGTCCACAGATACGCAGTATTTT
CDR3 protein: CASSEWQSTDTQYF

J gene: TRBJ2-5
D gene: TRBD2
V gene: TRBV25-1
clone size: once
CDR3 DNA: TGTGCCAGCAGTGATAAAGTAGCGGGAGTGAAAGAGACCCAGTACTTC
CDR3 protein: CASSDKVAGVKETQYF

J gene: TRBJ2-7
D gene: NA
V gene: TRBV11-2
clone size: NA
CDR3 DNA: TGTGCCAGCAGACCATCGACCACCCTTGCCTACGAGCAGTACTTC
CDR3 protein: CASRPSTTLAYEQYF

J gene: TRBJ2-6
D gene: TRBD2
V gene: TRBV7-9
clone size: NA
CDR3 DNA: TGTGCCAGCAGAGGACTAGCGGGACAGAACGTCCTGACTTTC
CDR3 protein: CASRGLAGQNVLTF

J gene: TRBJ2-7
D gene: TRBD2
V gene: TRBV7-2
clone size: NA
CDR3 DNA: TGTGCCAGCAGCTTAGCTAGCGGGACGGGCGAGCAGTACTTC
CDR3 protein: CASSLASGTGEQYF

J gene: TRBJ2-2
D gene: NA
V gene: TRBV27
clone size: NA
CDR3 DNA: TGTGCCAGCAAGGGGACTTCGGGGGAGCTGTTTTTT
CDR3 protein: CASKGTSGELFF

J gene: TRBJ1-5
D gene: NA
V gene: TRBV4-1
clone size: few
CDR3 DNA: TGCGCCAGCAGCCAAGCCCCGGGCAACAATCAGCCCCAGCATTTT
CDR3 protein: CASSQAPGNNQPQHF

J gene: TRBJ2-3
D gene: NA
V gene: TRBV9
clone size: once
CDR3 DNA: TGTGCCAGCAGCGCGGGAAGCACAGATACGCAGTATTTT
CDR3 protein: CASSAGSTDTQYF

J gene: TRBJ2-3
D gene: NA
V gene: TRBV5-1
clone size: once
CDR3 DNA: TGCGCCAGCAGCTTAGCAGGGAGTACAGATACGCAGTATTTT
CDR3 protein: CASSLAGSTDTQYF

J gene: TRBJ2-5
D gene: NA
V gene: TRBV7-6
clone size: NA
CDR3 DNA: TGTGCCAGCAGCTTAGCCCCTAGTTTGAGGGGAGAGACCCAGTACTTC
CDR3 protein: CASSLAPSLRGETQYF

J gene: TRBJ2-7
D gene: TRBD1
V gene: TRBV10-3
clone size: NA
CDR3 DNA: TGTGCCATCAGTGGCCCGGACAGGGAAGTTAGCGAGCAGTACTTC
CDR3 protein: CAISGPDREVSEQYF

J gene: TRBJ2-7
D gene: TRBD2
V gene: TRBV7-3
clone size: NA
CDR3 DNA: TGTGCCAGCAGCTTCCAAGCGGGAGGTTCCTACGAGCAGTACTTC
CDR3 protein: CASSFQAGGSYEQYF

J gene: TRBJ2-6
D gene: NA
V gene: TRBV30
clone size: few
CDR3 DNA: TGTGCCTGGAAAGCCAACTCCCCCTCTGGGGCCAACGTCCTGACTTTC
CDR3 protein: CAWKANSPSGANVLTF

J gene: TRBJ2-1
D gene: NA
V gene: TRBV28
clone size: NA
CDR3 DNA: TGTGCCAGCAGTTCATTAGCGCCAGATGAGCAGTTCTTC
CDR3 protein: CASSSLAPDEQFF

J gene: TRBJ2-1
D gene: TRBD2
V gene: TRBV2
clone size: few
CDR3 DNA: TGTGCCAGCAGTGAGGACCCTTGGGTGCCTAGCGGGAGAGGAGAAGGGAGCTCCTACAATGAGCAGTTCTTC
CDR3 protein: CASSEDPWVPSGRGEGSSYNEQFF

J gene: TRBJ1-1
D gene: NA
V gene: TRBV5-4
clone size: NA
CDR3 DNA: TGTGCCAGCAGCTTTTTTGGGGGGCGCGGAACTGAAGCTTTCTTT
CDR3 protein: CASSFFGGRGTEAFF

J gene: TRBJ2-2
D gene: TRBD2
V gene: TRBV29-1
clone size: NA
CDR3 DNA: TGCAGCGGAATAGCGGGGTCTTCGAACACCGGGGAGCTGTTTTTT
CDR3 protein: CSGIAGSSNTGELFF

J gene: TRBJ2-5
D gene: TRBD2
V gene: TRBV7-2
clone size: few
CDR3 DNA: TGTGCCAGCAGCAAGACTAGCGGGGGGTTTGAGACCCAGTACTTC
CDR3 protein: CASSKTSGGFETQYF

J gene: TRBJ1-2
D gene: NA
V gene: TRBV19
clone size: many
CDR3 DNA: TGTGCCAGTAGTATTGAGGGGCAAGGTGGCTACACCTTC
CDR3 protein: CASSIEGQGGYTF

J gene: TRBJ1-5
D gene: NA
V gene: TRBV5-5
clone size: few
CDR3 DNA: TGTGCCAGCAGCTCCGCGCTGGGGGGTGATCAGCCCCAGCATTTT
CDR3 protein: CASSSALGGDQPQHF

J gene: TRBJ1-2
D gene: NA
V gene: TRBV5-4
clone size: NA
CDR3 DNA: TGTGCCAGCAGCTTGGATGGGCCGGGCCTTGCTGCGGACTACACCTTC
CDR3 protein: CASSLDGPGLAADYTF